The next 4 T cell receptor beta chains were all read from a single sample in a study of shared clonotypes between healthy human individuals. This table comes from immunoSEQ multiplex PCR, and its TCRdb copy is limited to in-frame clones, with some not included. The table includes roughly 1,100,000 clones, approximately 72% detected once. Sequencing was done on a sample of memory CD4+ T cells sorted from blood. Subset reported: CD45RA-negative fraction. The receptors here all came from a man between 18 and 35 years old in good health.

The rearrangement joins TRBV15 to TRBJ2-7; D gene uncertain. This CDR3 is 15 amino acids long. Germline V gene data show CDR1 as LNHNV and CDR2 as YYDKDF (reference sequence). V lost 0 bases and J lost 1, with 10 bases in between. The CDR3 loop reads CATSRDRVSSYEQYF. For the CDR3, the DNA is TGTGCCACCAGCAGAGATCGAGTTAGTTCCTACGAGCAGTACTTC.

Here the CDR3 reads CASSFSGDTQYF. CDR3 DNA: TGTGCCAGCAGCTTCAGTGGAGATACGCAGTATTTT. The chain combines TRBV11-2 with TRBJ2-3; D is unresolved. This CDR3 spans 12 amino acids. The germline V and J ends were trimmed by 3 bases and 5 bases, with 6 bases remaining between them. Germline loops: CDR1 SGHAT, CDR2 FQNNGV.

The chain recombines TRBV9 with TRBJ2-5, with a possible D match to TRBD1 (6 bases). From germline, CDR1 is SGDLS and CDR2 YYNGEE. V was cut by 4 bases and J by 2 bases, with 9 bases left in between. This CDR3 spans 13 amino acids. CDR3 sequence reads: CASSNTGQETQYF. The CDR3 region has the DNA TGTGCCAGCAGCAATACAGGGCAAGAGACCCAGTACTTC.

Turning to this clone: A read error may produce the germline difference seen at one junction end. The V gene is TRBV6-5, the J gene TRBJ2-5; no clear D. Looked up from germline, CDR1 is MNHEY and CDR2 is SVGAGI. The CDR3 is made up of 14 amino acids. CDR3 bases: TGTGCCAGCAGTTACTCGGCCTTGCAAGAGACCCGGTACTTC. Protein product: CASSYSALQETRYF.